These 19 T cell receptor beta chains share one sample of origin, sequenced in a study of blood T cell repertoires in COVID-19 (dated by TCRdb to the early 2020s). The receptor library was made with the immunoSEQ multiplex PCR assay. TCRdb carries this immuneACCESS record with in-frame sequences only. Its versions omit some clonotypes, under half of them owing to an unresolved V gene in the studies checked, with the rest unexplained. Here the sample has some 20,000 clones; 80% to 90% occur a single time. The ten largest make up roughly 11% of the sample. Specimen: peripheral blood. The receptors shown here come from a human donor in a cohort sampled during active COVID-19.

The chain has TRBV18 and TRBJ2-3, with 7 bases fitting TRBD2. The CDR3 covers 15 residues. Losses at the gene ends were 6 bases for V and 2 bases for J; bases not matched to a gene: 8. Germline CDR1 reads KGHSH; CDR2 reads LQKENI. CDR3 bases: TGTGCCAGCTCGGGAGGGGACCACTTCACAGATACGCAGTATTTT. This sequence encodes CASSGGDHFTDTQYF.

The rearrangement uses TRBV18 and TRBJ2-7; 9 nucleotides agree with TRBD1. V shed 0 bases and J 0 bases; nucleotides not matched to a gene: 3. The V gene's germline CDR1 is KGHSH and CDR2 LQKENI. The CDR3 extends over 16 amino acids. CDR3 sequence reads: CASSPPDRGSSYEQYF. The DNA of the CDR3 is TGTGCCAGCTCACCACCGGACAGGGGTAGCTCCTACGAGCAGTACTTC. Full variable domain (rest looked up from reference TRBV18 and TRBJ2-7): NAGVMQNPRHLVRRRGQEARLRCSPMKGHSHVYWYRQLPEEGLKFMVYLQKENIIDESGMPKERFSAEFPKEGPSILRIQQVVRGDSAAYFCASSPPDRGSSYEQYFGPGTRLTVT.

V and J are TRBV28 and TRBJ2-2; 11 nucleotides agree with TRBD2. This CDR3 region has 19 residues. Per the germline V gene, CDR1 is MDHEN and CDR2 is SYDVKM. Trimming removed 3 bases from V and 4 bases from J; junction bases left unmatched: 13. The CDR3 sequence is CASSFRTSGSLGGTGELFF. In DNA, the CDR3 is TGTGCCAGCAGTTTTAGAACTAGCGGGAGTTTGGGAGGCACCGGGGAGCTGTTTTTT.

The chain is built from TRBV7-3 and TRBJ2-3; D gene uncertain. CDR3 length: 12 residues. V was clipped by 6 bases and J by 6 bases, with 10 bases between them. CDR1 is SGHTA and CDR2 is FQGTGA in the germline V gene. The CDR3 nucleotides read TGTGCCAGCAGTCGCGGTGGGGATACGCAGTATTTT. Translating it yields CASSRGGDTQYF.

This clone was seen only once. The V gene is TRBV6-5, the J gene TRBJ1-2, with D possibly matching TRBD1 (5 bases). The CDR3 sequence is 12 residues long. CDR1 is MNHEY, CDR2 SVGAGI, per germline. V lost 2 bases and J 11 bases, leaving 12 bases between the germline ends. This chain's CDR3 is CASSYQGRAYTF. The CDR3 nucleotides read TGTGCCAGCAGTTACCAGGGCAGGGCTTACACCTTC.

This chain joins TRBV30 and TRBJ1-4; 7 bases agree with TRBD1. V dropped 5 bases and J dropped 10; count of bases not matched to a gene: 10. Germline V gene data show CDR1 as GTSNPN and CDR2 as SVGIG (reference sequence). This CDR3 is built from 13 residues. The CDR3 region is CAWHGTALGKLFF. The DNA for the CDR3 is TGTGCCTGGCACGGGACAGCTTTAGGAAAACTGTTTTTT. The full variable domain, rest sourced from reference TRBV30 and TRBJ1-4, is SQTIHQWPATLVQPVGSPLSLECTVEGTSNPNLYWYRQAAGRGLQLLFYSVGIGQISSEVPQNLSASRPQDRQFILSSKKLLLSDSGFYLCAWHGTALGKLFFGSGTQLSVL.

This sequence joins TRBV2 and TRBJ1-5; D is uncertain. Germline CDR1 is SNHLY and CDR2 is FYNNEI. The CDR3 has 15 amino acids. The V end was cut by 2 bases, the J end by 2 bases, with 10 bases between. CDR3 in amino acids: CASSEFNGGNQPQHF. DNA for the CDR3: TGTGCCAGCAGTGAATTTAACGGGGGCAATCAGCCCCAGCATTTT.

The chain links TRBV15 to TRBJ1-1; unclear D gene. Germline V gene data show CDR1 as LNHNV and CDR2 as YYDKDF (reference sequence). Trimming took 1 base from V and 4 from J, leaving 13 bases between them. This CDR3 is 15 amino acids long. CDR3 bases: TGTGCCACCAGCAGAGTTAAGGAGCCGGGCACTGAAGCTTTCTTT. Amino acid sequence: CATSRVKEPGTEAFF.

The chain uses TRBV7-6 and TRBJ1-6, with a possible D match to TRBD1 (5 bases). The CDR3 sequence is 15 residues long. Trimming left V 1 base short and J 8 bases short, with 12 bases between. The germline V gene has CDR1 SGHVS and CDR2 FNYEAQ. The CDR3 sequence: CASSLGAGRYSPLHF. The CDR3 DNA reads TGTGCCAGCAGCTTAGGAGCAGGGAGGTATTCACCCCTCCACTTT.

The chain couples TRBV20-1 to TRBJ2-7, with TRBD1 identical over 9 bases. J was trimmed by 6 bases and V by 3 bases; bases with no gene match: 9. In germline, CDR1 is DFQATT, CDR2 SNEGSKA (reference sequence). This CDR3 contains 14 residues. The CDR3 is CSASPGTGSGEQYF. The CDR3 nucleotides are TGCAGTGCTAGTCCCGGGACAGGGAGCGGCGAGCAGTACTTC.

This clone was picked up a small number of times. V gene TRBV28 combines with J gene TRBJ2-7; 8 positions agree with TRBD2. The CDR3 is made up of 13 amino acids. V was pared by 8 bases and J by 6 bases, with 9 bases of the junction left unmatched. Germline V gene lookup returns CDR1 MDHEN and CDR2 SYDVKM. The CDR3 coding sequence is TGTGCCAGCCGGTGGAGCGGGAGTCCCGAGCAGTACTTC. This sequence encodes CASRWSGSPEQYF. Combining the CDR3 with reference TRBV28 and TRBJ2-7 gives the whole variable domain DVKVTQSSRYLVKRTGEKVFLECVQDMDHENMFWYRQDPGLGLRLIYFSYDVKMKEKGDIPEGYSVSREKKERFSLILESASTNQTSMYLCASRWSGSPEQYFGPGTRLTVT.

The V and J genes are TRBV6-6 and TRBJ1-4; D not certain. The CDR3 has 13 amino acids. V was clipped by 10 bases and J by 0 bases, with 9 bases between them. Germline CDR1 reads MNHNY; CDR2 reads SVGAGI (reference sequence). The DNA for the CDR3 is TGTGCCACCAAACTTCCAACTAATGAAAAACTGTTTTTT. Its translation is CATKLPTNEKLFF.

This clone was seen a handful of times. This sequence joins TRBV4-1 and TRBJ1-5; no reliable D call. This CDR3 is built from 15 residues. CDR1 and CDR2 (germline): MGHRA, YSYEKL. Deletions cut 3 bases from V and 3 bases from J, with 12 bases between. CDR3 coding DNA: TGCGCCAGCAGCCAGGCAGGTAACTCCAATCAGCCCCAGCATTTT. Translating it yields CASSQAGNSNQPQHF.

The CDR3 here is CASRLDRGGQPQHF. The CDR3 DNA reads TGTGCCAGCAGATTGGACAGGGGAGGACAGCCCCAGCATTTT. The chain employs TRBV2 and TRBJ1-5, with 9 bases matching TRBD1. Germline loops: CDR1 SNHLY, CDR2 FYNNEI. The CDR3 spans 14 residues. Germline trimming cut 6 bases from V and 7 bases from J; bases unmatched to any gene: 7.

This chain connects TRBV2 to TRBJ2-1, with TRBD2 matching over 10 bases. J lost 9 bases, V lost 6 bases, and 5 bases had no gene match. CDR3 length: 13 residues. The germline CDR1 and CDR2 sequences are SNHLY and FYNNEI. For the CDR3, the DNA is TGTGCCAGCAGGCTAGCGGGAGCCAGTGAGCAGTTCTTC. This translates into CASRLAGASEQFF.

The chain couples TRBV28 to TRBJ1-4, with D tentatively TRBD1 (5 bases). This CDR3 comprises 13 residues. V lost 8 bases to trimming and J lost 5 bases, with 12 bases between them. Germline V gene lookup returns CDR1 MDHEN and CDR2 SYDVKM. The CDR3 DNA reads TGTGCCAGCTTCGACAGAACCAATGAAAAACTGTTTTTT. This sequence encodes CASFDRTNEKLFF. Together with reference TRBV28 and TRBJ1-4, the CDR3 gives the full variable domain: DVKVTQSSRYLVKRTGEKVFLECVQDMDHENMFWYRQDPGLGLRLIYFSYDVKMKEKGDIPEGYSVSREKKERFSLILESASTNQTSMYLCASFDRTNEKLFFGSGTQLSVL.

This clone appeared once. The genes are TRBV7-3 and TRBJ2-1; 7 nucleotides match TRBD1. V was pared by 2 bases and J by 6 bases, with 7 bases of the junction left unmatched. The CDR3 runs 15 residues. Germline V CDR1 and CDR2: SGHTA, FQGTGA. The CDR3 coding sequence is TGTGCCAGCAGCTTACAGGGGGATGTCGGCAATGAGCAGTTCTTC. Its translation is CASSLQGDVGNEQFF.

The J gene is TRBJ1-4, the V gene TRBV9; no firm D call. The CDR3 spans 15 residues. With 0 bases removed from V and 0 bases from J, the gap between germline ends came to 6 bases. Germline V gene sequence: CDR1 SGDLS, CDR2 YYNGEE. CDR3 nucleotides: TGTGCCAGCAGCGTAGACGCTACAACTAATGAAAAACTGTTTTTT. It encodes CASSVDATTNEKLFF.

The chain joins TRBV29-1 to TRBJ2-7; D might be TRBD2 (6 bases). CDR3 length: 13 residues. The ends were cut back, 5 bases at V and 2 bases at J, with 13 bases in the middle. Per germline, CDR1 SQVTM and CDR2 ANQGSEA. CDR3 nucleotide sequence: TGCAGCGTTCTTCCTAGCGACGCCTACGAGCAGTACTTC. Protein product: CSVLPSDAYEQYF.